A single sample gave rise to the 27 T cell receptor beta chains below, sequenced in a study of T cells in Graves' hyperthyroidism and ophthalmopathy (dated by TCRdb to the late 2010s). Receptor amplification or capture employed multiplex PCR. TCRdb names Illumina HiSeq 2000 as the instrument used. Amplification of TCR beta CDR3 regions was carried out from RNA transcripts. A first-round RT-PCR of the TCR CDR3 used the HTBI primer set with the Qiagen OneStep RT-PCR kit. Clones were called with MiXCR by TCRdb after fastp trimmed the public reads at Q25, and only in-frame beta chains were retained. Duplicate CDR3 protein sequences are folded into a single record with the most common DNA and genes. This sample is represented by some 600,000 distinct CDR3 sequences; 11% to 15% of them were singletons. The top ten hold less than 6% of the sample. Sequencing input: blood. These receptors came from a woman aged 25 to 45 with Graves' hyperthyroidism that later progressed to Graves' ophthalmopathy.

This rearrangement joins TRBV4-1 to TRBJ1-2; tentatively, D is TRBD1 (6 bases). This CDR3 is 16 amino acids long. Per germline, CDR1 MGHRA and CDR2 YSYEKL. Trimming cost V 1 base and J 3 bases, with 15 bases left between them. The CDR3 reads CASSQGVLAGDYGYTF. The CDR3 DNA reads as TGCGCCAGCAGCCAAGGGGTCTTGGCAGGGGACTATGGCTACACCTTC.

Ten or more counts support this clonotype. The chain links TRBV7-8 to TRBJ2-7; 8 bases match TRBD2. J was trimmed by 3 bases and V by 4 bases; bases with no gene match: 11. The CDR3 extends over 16 amino acids. Germline V lookup: CDR1 SGHVS, CDR2 FQNEAQ. In DNA, the CDR3 is TGTGCCAGCAGCTCTCTTAGCGGGGAGGGGGGCTACGAGCAGTACTTC. Amino acids: CASSSLSGEGGYEQYF.

This clonotype has just a few counts. At one end, the junction sequence differs from germline, possibly due to a read error. The V gene is TRBV9, the J gene TRBJ2-3; no firm D call. From germline, CDR1 is SGDLS and CDR2 YYNGEE. This CDR3 spans 15 amino acids. CDR3 nucleotide sequence: TGTGCCAGCAGCGTAGATATGTCGAGCATAGATACGCAGTATTTT. As protein: CASSVDMSSIDTQYF.

This clonotype was picked up a small number of times. In DNA form, the CDR3 reads TGCGCCAGCAGCCAAGGGTTGAAAGGGGGCTTCAATCAGCCCCAGCATTTT. Its protein is CASSQGLKGGFNQPQHF. The genes are TRBV4-1 and TRBJ1-5; 7 bases align to TRBD1. CDR3 length: 17 residues. CDR1 and CDR2 (germline): MGHRA, YSYEKL. Trimming at V came to 1 base and at J to 3 bases, leaving 9 bases not matched to a gene.

This clonotype appeared a few times. The rearrangement uses TRBV29-1 and TRBJ2-2; no definite D call. There are 12 residues in the CDR3. Germline V gene lookup returns CDR1 SQVTM and CDR2 ANQGSEA. Deletions cut 5 bases from V and 4 bases from J, with 8 bases between. CDR3 sequence: CSVLETTGELFF. For the CDR3, the DNA is TGCAGCGTTTTGGAAACCACCGGGGAGCTGTTTTTT.

This clonotype was counted ten times or more. The chain recombines TRBV11-3 with TRBJ2-1; D is unclear. Germline values: CDR1 SGHNT, CDR2 YENEEA. V was clipped by 5 bases and J by 2 bases, with 7 bases between them. CDR3 length: 13 residues. CDR3 sequence reads: CASSTGAYNEQFF. The CDR3 DNA reads TGTGCCAGCAGCACCGGAGCCTACAATGAGCAGTTCTTC.

This clonotype was counted ten times or more. The chain is built from TRBV28 and TRBJ2-1; a possible D gene is TRBD2 (5 bases). Germline CDR1 MDHEN, CDR2 SYDVKM. This CDR3 comprises 12 residues. The V gene lost 5 bases and the J gene lost 5 bases, with 7 bases spanning the gap. CDR3 sequence (DNA): TGTGCCAGCAGTAACGGGGACAATGAGCAGTTCTTC. This sequence encodes CASSNGDNEQFF.

The chain carries TRBV29-1 and TRBJ2-7, with TRBD1 matching over 10 bases. The CDR3 is 13 amino acids. The V gene end was trimmed by 7 bases and the J gene end by 7 bases; junction bases not matched to a gene: 10. CDR1 SQVTM and CDR2 ANQGSEA come from the germline V gene. CDR3 bases: TGCAGCGGTGCCCTGGGACAGGGGAGAGAGCAGTACTTC. Its protein product is CSGALGQGREQYF.

This clonotype was recorded a few times. The V and J genes are TRBV24-1 and TRBJ2-2; TRBD1 is a possible D gene (6 bases). Germline loops: CDR1 KGHDR, CDR2 SFDVKD. The CDR3 is 14 amino acids. V was cut by 6 bases and J by 4 bases, with 11 bases left in between. CDR3 residues: CATSTEQGTGELFF. The CDR3 bases are TGTGCCACCAGTACGGAACAGGGCACCGGGGAGCTGTTTTTT.

This clonotype was observed a few times. The chain is built from TRBV19 and TRBJ2-7, with D unresolved. Trimming stripped 3 bases from V and 6 bases from J, with 9 bases between. This CDR3 contains 12 residues. Germline assignment: CDR1 LNHDA and CDR2 SQIVND (reference sequence). The DNA of the CDR3 is TGTGCCAGTAGTATGATCGGGCGCGAGCAGTACTTC. Translated, it gives CASSMIGREQYF. Combining the CDR3 with reference TRBV19 and TRBJ2-7 gives the whole variable domain DGGITQSPKYLFRKEGQNVTLSCEQNLNHDAMYWYRQDPGQGLRLIYYSQIVNDFQKGDIAEGYSVSREKKESFPLTVTSAQKNPTAFYLCASSMIGREQYFGPGTRLTVT.

V gene TRBV29-1 combines with J gene TRBJ2-7, with D possibly called TRBD1 or TRBD2 (5 bases each). The V end lost 2 bases, the J end lost 6 bases, and 17 bases lay between the germline ends. Per germline, CDR1 SQVTM and CDR2 ANQGSEA. The CDR3 is made up of 14 amino acids. The CDR3 sequence: CSVEPRQPGGEQYF. The CDR3 DNA follows: TGCAGCGTTGAACCCCGGCAACCTGGGGGCGAGCAGTACTTC.

This clonotype was picked up a small number of times. The chain links TRBV11-2 to TRBJ1-1; tentatively, D is TRBD1 (6 bases). V dropped 5 bases and J dropped 3 bases, with 19 bases sitting between them. The CDR3 has 16 residues. Per the germline V gene, CDR1 is SGHAT and CDR2 is FQNNGV. CDR3 region: CASSGAGQPLDTEAFF. The DNA for the CDR3 is TGTGCCAGCAGCGGAGCGGGACAACCCCTTGACACTGAAGCTTTCTTT.

This clonotype was recorded many times. The V call is TRBV28, the J call TRBJ2-3, with 8 bases fitting TRBD1. The CDR3 runs to 16 residues. J lost 5 bases, V lost 1 base, and 8 bases had no gene match. Germline-derived CDR1 and CDR2 are MDHEN and SYDVKM. The CDR3 region is CASSLSQGATEDTQYF. In nucleotides, the CDR3 is TGTGCCAGCAGTTTATCGCAGGGGGCTACTGAAGATACGCAGTATTTT.

The chain joins TRBV12-3 or TRBV12-4 to TRBJ1-4; unclear D gene. V lost 1 base and J lost 5, with 8 bases in between. This CDR3 spans 14 amino acids. Here the CDR3 reads CASSLGRGNEKLFF. CDR3 nucleotide sequence: TGTGCCAGCAGTTTAGGACGGGGAAATGAAAAACTGTTTTTT.

Ten or more counts support this clonotype. This chain uses TRBV5-1 with TRBJ2-3, with D possibly matching TRBD2 (5 bases). The CDR3 runs to 14 residues. Per the germline V gene, CDR1 is SGHRS and CDR2 is YFSETQ. V shed 0 bases and J shed 3 bases, with 8 bases lying between them. The CDR3 loop reads CASSLGRVTDTQYF. The CDR3 DNA follows: TGCGCCAGCAGCTTGGGGCGGGTTACAGATACGCAGTATTTT.

This clonotype was seen many times. The chain couples TRBV3-1 to TRBJ2-5; 7 positions agree with TRBD1. V shed 2 bases, J shed 7 bases, and the junction held 16 bases outside the gene matches. Per germline, CDR1 LGHDT and CDR2 YNNKEL (reference sequence). The CDR3 has 17 residues. CDR3 in amino acids: CASSQTLDRVGEWTQYF. CDR3 DNA: TGTGCCAGCAGCCAAACCCTAGACAGGGTGGGAGAGTGGACCCAGTACTTC.

This clonotype was detected many times. The genes are TRBV19 and TRBJ1-1, with TRBD1 identical over 11 bases. V gave up 4 bases and J gave up 6 bases; unmatched junction bases: 10. The germline CDR1 and CDR2 sequences are LNHDA and SQIVND (reference sequence). The CDR3 spans 16 residues. This CDR3 reads CASSTSDRGRMAEAFF. In nucleotides, the CDR3 is TGTGCCAGTAGTACCTCGGACAGGGGGCGCATGGCTGAAGCTTTCTTT. The complete variable domain, with remaining parts taken from reference TRBV19 and TRBJ1-1, reads DGGITQSPKYLFRKEGQNVTLSCEQNLNHDAMYWYRQDPGQGLRLIYYSQIVNDFQKGDIAEGYSVSREKKESFPLTVTSAQKNPTAFYLCASSTSDRGRMAEAFFGQGTRLTVV.

Ten or more counts support this clonotype. The V and J genes are TRBV6-1 and TRBJ2-7, with D hard to call. Trimming removed 4 bases at V and 3 bases at J, with 10 bases between. Germline lookup yields CDR1 MNHNS and CDR2 SASEGT. The length of the CDR3 is 13 residues. CDR3 sequence: CASSAADFYEQYF. The CDR3, as DNA: TGTGCCAGCAGTGCCGCGGATTTCTACGAGCAGTACTTC.

This clonotype came up a few times. J is TRBJ2-7 and V is TRBV27, with D tentatively TRBD2 (5 bases). The length of the CDR3 is 14 residues. V dropped 7 bases and J dropped 7 bases, with 20 bases sitting between them. CDR1 is MNHEY and CDR2 is SMNVEV in the germline V gene (reference sequence). The CDR3 DNA sequence: TGTGCCAGCACCCAGGAGCGGTTGTTGTTGGAGCAGTACTTC. It encodes CASTQERLLLEQYF.

This clonotype was found many times. The CDR3 loop reads CSARVGGTTYEQYF. CDR3 bases: TGCAGTGCTAGAGTCGGCGGGACCACCTACGAGCAGTACTTC. The chain links TRBV20-1 to TRBJ2-7; perhaps TRBD2 as D (6 bases). V was trimmed by 1 base and J by 2 bases, leaving 12 bases between them. CDR1 is DFQATT, CDR2 SNEGSKA, per germline (reference sequence). The CDR3 spans 14 residues.

This clonotype was recorded only once. V gene TRBV11-2 combines with J gene TRBJ2-7; 14 bases match TRBD2. The CDR3 has 18 residues. Germline V gives CDR1 SGHAT, CDR2 FQNNGV. The V gene end was trimmed by 3 bases and the J gene end by 3 bases; junction bases not matched to a gene: 10. CDR3 DNA: TGTGCCAGCAGCTTCCGGTTGACTAGCGGGAGGGAAATCTACGAGCAGTACTTC. Its translation: CASSFRLTSGREIYEQYF. Full variable domain (missing parts from reference TRBV11-2 and TRBJ2-7): EAGVAQSPRYKIIEKRQSVAFWCNPISGHATLYWYQQILGQGPKLLIQFQNNGVVDDSQLPKDRFSAERLKGVDSTLKIQPAKLEDSAVYLCASSFRLTSGREIYEQYFGPGTRLTVT.

This clonotype has ten or more counts. The genes are TRBV27 and TRBJ2-7; D not certain. The V gene's germline CDR1 is MNHEY and CDR2 SMNVEV (reference sequence). The CDR3 has 13 amino acids. The ends were cut back, 5 bases at V and 5 bases at J, with 13 bases in the middle. The CDR3: CASSTAIGDEQYF. As DNA, the CDR3 is TGTGCCAGCAGTACGGCCATTGGGGACGAGCAGTACTTC.

This clonotype was counted ten times or more. The chain carries TRBV5-1 and TRBJ2-1; TRBD2 is a possible D gene (7 bases). The CDR3 runs 18 residues. CDR1 and CDR2 (germline): SGHRS, YFSETQ. Trimming shortened V by 4 bases and J by 6 bases, and 26 bases separated the two germline ends. The CDR3, as DNA: TGCGCCAGCAGCGCCTCCCGGGCGGGGGCCACCTACCGCAATGAGCAGTTCTTC. Encoded protein: CASSASRAGATYRNEQFF.

This clonotype was observed many times. The genes are TRBV28 and TRBJ1-2, with D perhaps TRBD1 (5 bases). Trimming cost V 8 bases and J 3 bases, with 19 bases left between them. Germline lookup yields CDR1 MDHEN and CDR2 SYDVKM. The CDR3 runs to 15 residues. The CDR3 loop reads CASRPKTESYYGYTF. In DNA, the CDR3 is TGTGCCAGCCGACCTAAGACAGAATCATACTATGGCTACACCTTC.

This clonotype was recorded at least ten times. V gene TRBV25-1 combines with J gene TRBJ2-2, with 7 bases matching TRBD1. The CDR3 contains 18 residues. Trimming at V came to 2 bases and at J to 3 bases, leaving 12 bases not matched to a gene. Germline lookup yields CDR1 MGHDK and CDR2 SYGVNS. CDR3 region: CASSEARPGQEHTGELFF. Written as DNA, the CDR3 is TGTGCCAGCAGTGAAGCAAGGCCAGGACAGGAGCACACCGGGGAGCTGTTTTTT.

V gene TRBV4-3 combines with J gene TRBJ1-1; no clear D. V lost 0 bases to trimming and J lost 1 base, with 6 bases between them. Germline CDR1 reads LGHNA; CDR2 reads YSLEER. This CDR3 has 14 residues. The CDR3 nucleotides are TGCGCCAGCAGCCAAGACCTTCAGAACACTGAAGCTTTCTTT. Encoded protein: CASSQDLQNTEAFF.

This clonotype was recorded at least ten times. The chain employs TRBV30 and TRBJ1-1; 7 nucleotides line up with TRBD1. Germline V gene sequence: CDR1 GTSNPN, CDR2 SVGIG (reference sequence). The CDR3 is 14 amino acids. The ends lost 3 bases at V and 2 bases at J; junction bases unmatched: 6. In nucleotides, the CDR3 is TGTGCCTGGAGACTAGGGACAGCAAACACTGAAGCTTTCTTT. It yields the protein CAWRLGTANTEAFF.